The 26 T cell receptor beta chains given below trace back to one sample, sequenced in a study of shared clonotypes between healthy human individuals. Generated by immunoSEQ multiplex PCR, the TCRdb table keeps only in-frame clones and is missing some. Among fewer than 550,000 clones listed, 75% to 80% were seen once. Sequenced sample: PBMCs. The receptors shown here come from a woman between 40 and 55 years old in good health. Some clones in this sample may be carry-over from other donors' samples.

The gene calls are TRBV5-1 and TRBJ1-5, with D perhaps matching TRBD1 (5 bases). The CDR3 is 16 residues long. Germline-derived CDR1 and CDR2 are SGHRS and YFSETQ. Trimming cost V 0 bases and J 6 bases, with 16 bases left between them. CDR3 sequence reads: CASSLAFRVEVQPQHF. For the CDR3, the DNA is TGCGCCAGCAGCTTGGCTTTCAGGGTTGAGGTTCAGCCCCAGCATTTT.

This chain links TRBV19 with TRBJ1-1; D may be TRBD1 (5 bases). Trimming shortened V by 2 bases and J by 2 bases, and 9 bases separated the two germline ends. CDR1 is LNHDA, CDR2 SQIVND, per germline (reference sequence). CDR3 length: 14 amino acids. Here the CDR3 reads CASSITGGNTEAFF. The CDR3 DNA reads as TGTGCCAGTAGTATAACGGGGGGAAACACTGAAGCTTTCTTT.

The J gene is TRBJ2-7, the V gene TRBV14, with a possible D match to TRBD1 (6 bases). Germline CDR1 and CDR2: SGHDN and FVKESK. The CDR3 is made up of 16 amino acids. Between the trimmed V and J ends, which lost 0 bases and 6 bases, there was a span of 18 bases. CDR3 amino acids: CASSQDLGARRFEQYF. CDR3 sequence (DNA): TGTGCCAGCAGCCAAGATCTGGGGGCCAGGAGGTTCGAGCAGTACTTC.

The chain has TRBV7-3 and TRBJ2-1; D possibly corresponds to TRBD1 (6 bases). Germline values: CDR1 SGHTA, CDR2 FQGTGA. The CDR3 consists of 15 residues. V was trimmed by 5 bases and J by 1 base, leaving 12 bases between them. The CDR3: CASSPTGTSYNEQFF. The CDR3 nucleotides are TGTGCCAGCAGCCCCACAGGGACATCCTACAATGAGCAGTTCTTC. The full variable domain, rest sourced from reference TRBV7-3 and TRBJ2-1, is GAGVSQTPSNKVTEKGKYVELRCDPISGHTALYWYRQSLGQGPEFLIYFQGTGAADDSGLPNDRFFAVRPEGSVSTLKIQRTERGDSAVYLCASSPTGTSYNEQFFGPGTRLTVL.

This clone has just a few counts. This specimen includes other DNA sequences encoding the same CDR3. The rearrangement links TRBV5-6 to TRBJ2-5, with no clear D. This CDR3 region has 13 residues. V dropped 1 base and J dropped 2 bases, with 6 bases sitting between them. In germline, CDR1 is SGHDT, CDR2 YYEEEE. CDR3: CASSLPAQETQYF. The CDR3 DNA follows: TGTGCCAGCAGCTTGCCAGCGCAAGAGACCCAGTACTTC.

The sample holds one count of this clone. The chain links TRBV19 to TRBJ2-7; D is possibly TRBD2 (6 bases). The CDR3 sequence is 14 residues long. The V end was cut by 2 bases, the J end by 5 bases, with 13 bases between. CDR1 and CDR2 (germline): LNHDA, SQIVND (reference sequence). The CDR3 coding sequence is TGTGCCAGTAGTATAAGGGGAGGAGCCCACGAGCAGTACTTC. It specifies CASSIRGGAHEQYF.

Concerning this clone itself: It may be a read error: a sequence one base away is much more abundant. The sample has other DNA sequences that encode this CDR3 too. CDR3 residues: CSVEFGEGGTEAFF. DNA for the CDR3: TGCAGCGTTGAATTTGGAGAGGGGGGGACTGAGGCTTTCTTT. This rearrangement joins TRBV29-1 to TRBJ1-1, with D possibly TRBD1 on 6 matching bases. Looked up from germline, CDR1 is SQVTM and CDR2 is ANQGSEA. This CDR3 contains 14 residues.

The CDR3 loop reads CASSLEGLAGEGDTQYF. In DNA form, the CDR3 reads TGTGCCAGCAGCTTAGAGGGACTAGCGGGAGAAGGTGATACGCAGTATTTT. The chain combines TRBV7-2 with TRBJ2-3; 14 nucleotides agree with TRBD2. Per germline, CDR1 SGHTA and CDR2 FQGNSA. The CDR3 has 17 amino acids. The J segment lost 6 bases and the V segment lost 1 base, leaving 6 bases of the junction unmatched.

Concerning this clone itself: A single base separates this from a much larger clone, so it may be a read error. Different DNA sequences within this sample yield the same CDR3. V and J are TRBV30 and TRBJ1-5, with unresolved D. The V end lost 0 bases, the J end lost 1 base, and 4 bases lay between the germline ends. CDR1 is GTSNPN and CDR2 is SVGIG in the germline V gene (reference sequence). The CDR3 loop spans 13 amino acids. The CDR3 loop is CAWSVGSNQPQHF. The CDR3, as DNA: TGTGCCTGGAGTGTAGGGAGCAATCAGCCCCAGCATTTT.

This clone was counted a single time. This sequence joins TRBV11-2 and TRBJ1-4, with TRBD1 matching over 11 bases. V gave up 3 bases and J gave up 7 bases; unmatched junction bases: 4. In germline, CDR1 is SGHAT, CDR2 FQNNGV. This CDR3 comprises 15 residues. Written as DNA, the CDR3 is TGTGCCAGCAGCTTCGGCGGGACAGGGGGTGAAAAACTGTTTTTT. The encoded protein is CASSFGGTGGEKLFF.

The chain carries TRBV5-6 and TRBJ1-2; TRBD1 is a possible D gene (5 bases). The CDR3 length is 18 residues. Between the trimmed V and J ends, which lost 0 bases and 4 bases, there was a span of 22 bases. In germline, CDR1 is SGHDT, CDR2 YYEEEE. The CDR3 loop is CASSLGPVMTEPTYGYTF. CDR3 DNA: TGTGCCAGCAGCTTGGGGCCCGTGATGACAGAACCTACCTATGGCTACACCTTC.

Worth noting for this clone: Other DNA sequences in the same sample also yield this CDR3. The chain recombines TRBV18 with TRBJ2-5; D gene ambiguous. This CDR3 spans 13 amino acids. Germline lookup yields CDR1 KGHSH and CDR2 LQKENI. Trimming took 5 bases from V and 1 from J, leaving 8 bases between them. The CDR3 sequence: CASSRQVQETQYF. The CDR3 DNA reads as TGTGCCAGCTCAAGGCAGGTCCAAGAGACCCAGTACTTC.

In nucleotides, the CDR3 is TGTGCCAGCAGCTTGTTCCGACAGGGGGCCGAGCAGTACTTC. Encoded protein: CASSLFRQGAEQYF. The chain carries TRBV5-6 and TRBJ2-7, with 10 positions matching TRBD1. J gave up 6 bases and V 1 base, and 4 bases lay outside the gene matches. This CDR3 contains 14 residues. Germline V gene data show CDR1 as SGHDT and CDR2 as YYEEEE.

As concerns this clone: At one end, the junction sequence differs from germline, possibly due to a read error. The rearrangement uses TRBV28 and TRBJ2-1, with 9 bases aligning to TRBD2. Germline values: CDR1 MDHEN, CDR2 SYDVKM. This CDR3 has 16 amino acids. DNA of the CDR3: TGTGCCGGCAGTTTAAGTGCGGGAGGGCCCTTCCATGAGCAGTTCTTC. It encodes CAGSLSAGGPFHEQFF.

This rearrangement joins TRBV11-2 to TRBJ1-1; D gene ambiguous. V lost 3 bases and J 4 bases, leaving 6 bases between the germline ends. Germline CDR1 SGHAT, CDR2 FQNNGV. CDR3 length equals 12 residues. CDR3 amino acids: CASSFPPTEAFF. The CDR3 nucleotides read TGTGCCAGCAGCTTCCCCCCCACTGAAGCTTTCTTT.

This clone was picked up one time. The chain joins TRBV28 to TRBJ2-3, with 7 bases aligning to TRBD1. V trimming: 5 bases; J trimming: 0 bases; junction bases outside the gene matches: 8. The CDR3 is 16 amino acids. Germline loops: CDR1 MDHEN, CDR2 SYDVKM. The CDR3 DNA is TGTGCCAGCAGTCCACACACAGGGGCTAGCACAGATACGCAGTATTTT. Its protein is CASSPHTGASTDTQYF.

This chain uses TRBV5-4 with TRBJ1-5, with D tentatively TRBD1 (5 bases). CDR1 is SGHNT and CDR2 is YYREEE in the germline V gene (reference sequence). The CDR3 covers 14 residues. The V gene lost 0 bases and the J gene lost 5 bases, with 9 bases spanning the gap. CDR3 loop: CASSLGPGDQPQHF. The DNA for the CDR3 is TGTGCCAGCAGCTTGGGGCCGGGGGATCAGCCCCAGCATTTT. Together with reference TRBV5-4 and TRBJ1-5, the CDR3 gives the full variable domain: ETGVTQSPTHLIKTRGQQVTLRCSSQSGHNTVSWYQQALGQGPQFIFQYYREEENGRGNFPPRFSGLQFPNYSSELNVNALELDDSALYLCASSLGPGDQPQHFGDGTRLSIL.

V and J are TRBV7-2 and TRBJ2-1, with 10 bases aligning to TRBD2. In germline, CDR1 is SGHTA, CDR2 FQGNSA. Unmatched junction bases numbered 15, after V lost 6 bases and J lost 10 bases. The CDR3 runs 16 residues. The CDR3 sequence: CASSRFLSLAGVEQFF. The CDR3 region has the DNA TGTGCCAGCAGTCGTTTCCTGAGCCTAGCGGGAGTAGAGCAGTTCTTC.

The chain has TRBV19 and TRBJ2-7, with D tentatively TRBD1 (6 bases). The V gene lost 4 bases and the J gene lost 3 bases, with 16 bases spanning the gap. This CDR3 has 15 residues. Germline CDR1 LNHDA, CDR2 SQIVND (reference sequence). The CDR3 region has the DNA TGTGCCAGTAGTAAGCAGGGGTCAGAAGACTACGAGCAGTACTTC. Amino acids: CASSKQGSEDYEQYF.

This chain connects TRBV19 to TRBJ1-5; D gene uncertain. This CDR3 has 15 residues. In germline, CDR1 is LNHDA, CDR2 SQIVND (reference sequence). Trimming stripped 7 bases from V and 1 base from J, with 14 bases between. The DNA for the CDR3 is TGTGCCAGTACCGTCGCGGCATACAGCAATCAGCCCCAGCATTTT. Amino acids: CASTVAAYSNQPQHF.

V gene TRBV7-9 combines with J gene TRBJ2-7, with 7 bases aligning to TRBD2. Germline V gene data show CDR1 as SEHNR and CDR2 as FQNEAQ (reference sequence). The junction had 2 bases not matched to a gene; V was cut back by 3 bases and J by 6 bases. This CDR3 region has 12 residues. The CDR3 nucleotides are TGTGCCAGCAGCTTGGGACTAACCGAGCAGTACTTC. Amino acid sequence: CASSLGLTEQYF.

Regarding this clone: The same CDR3 also results from other DNA sequences found in this sample. V gene TRBV7-9 combines with J gene TRBJ2-7; 9 positions match TRBD1. The CDR3 totals 15 residues. The J segment lost 0 bases and the V segment lost 4 bases, leaving 4 bases of the junction unmatched. Per germline, CDR1 SEHNR and CDR2 FQNEAQ (reference sequence). The CDR3 bases are TGTGCCAGCAGCTCCGGGACAGGGAGCTCCTACGAGCAGTACTTC. As protein: CASSSGTGSSYEQYF.

The chain recombines TRBV7-2 with TRBJ1-1; TRBD1 aligns across 7 bases. This CDR3 is 15 amino acids long. Looked up from germline, CDR1 is SGHTA and CDR2 is FQGNSA. Trimming at V came to 2 bases and at J to 4 bases, leaving 7 bases not matched to a gene. Written as DNA, the CDR3 is TGTGCCAGCAGCTTATTACCCAGGGGGGGCACTGAAGCTTTCTTT. Translation gives CASSLLPRGGTEAFF.

In regard to this clone: This may come from a read error, since a much larger clone is one base off. The J gene is TRBJ2-3, the V gene TRBV5-5; TRBD2 might be the D (5 bases). CDR3 size: 14 residues. Germline V CDR1 and CDR2: SGHKS, YYEKEE (reference sequence). Deletions cut 0 bases from V and 4 bases from J, with 9 bases between. The CDR3 protein is CASSLGGSADTQYF. In nucleotides, the CDR3 is TGTGCCAGCAGCTTGGGAGGGAGCGCAGATACGCAGTATTTT. The entire variable domain, with the rest obtained from reference TRBV5-5 and TRBJ2-3, is as follows: DAGVTQSPTHLIKTRGQQVTLRCSPISGHKSVSWYQQVLGQGPQFIFQYYEKEERGRGNFPDRFSARQFPNYSSELNVNALLLGDSALYLCASSLGGSADTQYFGPGTRLTVL.

This chain links TRBV4-1 with TRBJ2-1, with D maybe TRBD2 (5 bases). V was clipped by 2 bases and J by 4 bases, with 9 bases between them. Germline V gene sequence: CDR1 MGHRA, CDR2 YSYEKL. The CDR3 runs to 14 residues. The CDR3 DNA follows: TGCGCCAGCAGCCAACTACGGGGTTACAATGAGCAGTTCTTC. Protein sequence: CASSQLRGYNEQFF.

The chain recombines TRBV10-3 with TRBJ2-5; no definite D call. V was pared by 3 bases and J by 10 bases, with 12 bases between. The length of the CDR3 is 12 residues. The germline gives CDR1 ENHRY, CDR2 SYGVKD. The CDR3: CAISDIEDVQYF. The CDR3 DNA reads TGTGCCATCAGTGACATCGAGGATGTCCAGTACTTC.